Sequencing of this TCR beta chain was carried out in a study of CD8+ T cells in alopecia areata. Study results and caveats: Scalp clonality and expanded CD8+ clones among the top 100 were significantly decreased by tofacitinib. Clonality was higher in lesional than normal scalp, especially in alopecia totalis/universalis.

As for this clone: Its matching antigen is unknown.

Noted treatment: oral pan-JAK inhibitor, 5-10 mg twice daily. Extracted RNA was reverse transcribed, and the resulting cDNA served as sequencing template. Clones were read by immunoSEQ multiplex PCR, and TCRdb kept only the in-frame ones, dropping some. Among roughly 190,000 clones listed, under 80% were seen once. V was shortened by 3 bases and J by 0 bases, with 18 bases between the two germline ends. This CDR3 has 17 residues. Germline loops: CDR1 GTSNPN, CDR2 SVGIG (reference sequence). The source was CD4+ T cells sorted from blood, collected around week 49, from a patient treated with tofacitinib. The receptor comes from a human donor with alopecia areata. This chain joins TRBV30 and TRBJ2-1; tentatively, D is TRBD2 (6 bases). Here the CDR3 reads CAWRAIFGGASYNEQFF. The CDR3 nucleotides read TGTGCCTGGAGGGCCATTTTCGGGGGAGCCTCCTACAATGAGCAGTTCTTC.